Listed here is a single T cell receptor beta chain. The CDR3 spans 14 residues. V was trimmed by 7 bases and J by 4 bases, leaving 16 bases between them. Germline values: CDR1 MNHEY, CDR2 SVGAGI. This sample was taken from a study of blood T cell repertoires in COVID-19. Study-wide background: From the United States, Italy and Spain came samples of acute and convalescent COVID-19. T cells, B-cell-depleted T cells, or PBMCs provided the cDNA or gDNA that served as material.

As processed by the authors: Estimation of nucleated cell counts was performed using reference gene primer amplification. Clones were read by immunoSEQ multiplex PCR, and TCRdb kept only the in-frame ones, dropping some. V, J and clone size are those of that table, while D and trimming were read from the DNA. The sample contains more than 25,000 clones, roughly 90% of which appear only once. Source material: peripheral blood. The sequence derives from a man aged 65-85 years with active or convalescent COVID-19. The chain couples TRBV6-5 to TRBJ1-2; perhaps TRBD1 as D (5 bases). CDR3 nucleotide sequence: TGTGCCAGCACCACCCCCGGGACTCTCTATGGCTACACCTTC. It yields the protein CASTTPGTLYGYTF.